The 28 T cell receptor beta chains below all came from one sample that was sequenced in a study of blood T cell repertoires in COVID-19. TCRdb keeps only in-frame clones here, not all; method: immunoSEQ multiplex PCR. This table holds 250,000 or so clones, about 87% found once. The material sequenced was PBMCs or T cells enriched from blood (not recorded which). The source of these receptors is a woman in her 30s with acute COVID-19.

This clone turned up a few times. The genes are TRBV21-1 and TRBJ2-7; TRBD1, the D gene given by the table, was not confirmed from the DNA. TRBV21-1 is a pseudogene. The CDR3 has 15 amino acids. CDR3 bases: TGTGCCAGCAGCAAAGGGGGAAAAGGGGGATACGAGCAGTACTTC. Protein: CASSKGGKGGYEQYF.

This clone was observed once. This rearrangement joins TRBV29-1 to TRBJ2-1; the D gene is possibly TRBD1 (7 bases). The germline V gene encodes CDR1 SQVTM and CDR2 ANQGSEA. The CDR3 covers 14 residues. The V and J ends lost 5 bases and 8 bases respectively, with 19 bases between them. The CDR3 nucleotides are TGCAGCGTTAGGCGACAGGCCAGGGGGGATGAGCAGTTCTTC. Protein: CSVRRQARGDEQFF.

This chain uses TRBV18 with TRBJ1-3; 9 bases match TRBD1. Germline V gives CDR1 KGHSH, CDR2 LQKENI. Trimming removed 4 bases from V and 4 bases from J; junction bases left unmatched: 2. This CDR3 region has 14 residues. CDR3 coding DNA: TGTGCCAGCTCACGACAGGGGGACGGAAACACCATATATTTT. Translation: CASSRQGDGNTIYF.

The chain links TRBV9 to TRBJ2-4, with a weak D call TRBD1 (6 bases). Trimming stripped 4 bases from V and 10 bases from J, with 18 bases between. CDR1 and CDR2 from the germline V gene are SGDLS and YYNGEE. The CDR3 contains 14 residues. The CDR3 reads CASSLRDNPLIQYF. CDR3 coding DNA: TGTGCCAGCAGCCTCCGGGACAACCCGCTGATTCAGTACTTC.

V gene TRBV19 combines with J gene TRBJ2-1; the D gene is possibly TRBD2 (6 bases). Germline V lookup: CDR1 LNHDA, CDR2 SQIVND (reference sequence). CDR3 length: 15 amino acids. Trimming removed 5 bases at V and 4 bases at J, with 15 bases between. The DNA for the CDR3 is TGTGCCAGTAGTCCCCGTTTTGCGGGATACAATGAGCAGTTCTTC. It is translated as CASSPRFAGYNEQFF.

The rearrangement uses TRBV27 and TRBJ2-7; TRBD2 matches 8 bases. V gave up 3 bases and J gave up 3 bases; unmatched junction bases: 4. This CDR3 is 14 amino acids long. Germline V gene lookup returns CDR1 MNHEY and CDR2 SMNVEV (reference sequence). This CDR3 is CASSLGLGDYEQYF. CDR3 DNA: TGTGCCAGCAGTTTGGGACTAGGGGACTACGAGCAGTACTTC.

In DNA, the CDR3 is TGTGCCAGCAGTTTCGGAGGCATCTCAAGCTCCTATAATTCACCCCTCCACTTT. Translation gives CASSFGGISSSYNSPLHF. V is TRBV28 and J is TRBJ1-6; D unresolved. Trimming removed 3 bases at V and 0 bases at J, with 15 bases between. Germline CDR1 is MDHEN and CDR2 is SYDVKM. This CDR3 is 18 amino acids long. The complete variable domain, with remaining parts taken from reference TRBV28 and TRBJ1-6, reads DVKVTQSSRYLVKRTGEKVFLECVQDMDHENMFWYRQDPGLGLRLIYFSYDVKMKEKGDIPEGYSVSREKKERFSLILESASTNQTSMYLCASSFGGISSSYNSPLHFGNGTRLTVT.

V is TRBV6-6 and J is TRBJ1-4; no clear D. The CDR3 consists of 15 residues. Trimming shortened V by 2 bases and J by 6 bases, and 13 bases separated the two germline ends. CDR1 is MNHNY, CDR2 SVGAGI, per germline (reference sequence). CDR3 nucleotides: TGTGCCAGCAGTTACATAGGCGACAAGCATGAAAAACTGTTTTTT. Translation gives CASSYIGDKHEKLFF.

The V and J genes are TRBV9 and TRBJ2-3, with a possible D match to TRBD2 (5 bases). V was shortened by 3 bases and J by 1 base, with 6 bases between the two germline ends. CDR1 and CDR2 from the germline V gene are SGDLS and YYNGEE. CDR3 length equals 13 residues. CDR3 coding DNA: TGTGCCAGCAGCGAGGGAGGCACAGATACGCAGTATTTT. Protein: CASSEGGTDTQYF.

V and J are TRBV28 and TRBJ2-1; a possible D gene is TRBD2 (6 bases). V was shortened by 8 bases and J by 3 bases, with 20 bases between the two germline ends. The CDR3 totals 16 residues. CDR1 and CDR2 from the germline V gene are MDHEN and SYDVKM. CDR3 amino acids: CASGLQEGEGYNEQFF. DNA of the CDR3: TGTGCCAGCGGGCTTCAGGAGGGAGAGGGCTACAATGAGCAGTTCTTC.

This rearrangement joins TRBV3-1 (or the pseudogene TRBV3-2) to TRBJ2-7; 10 bases are a match to TRBD2. The CDR3 runs 17 residues. Germline assignment: CDR1 LGHDT and CDR2 YNNKEL (reference sequence). V shed 0 bases, J shed 3 bases, and the junction held 8 bases outside the gene matches. The CDR3 loop reads CASSQDPLAGVFYEQYF. The DNA of the CDR3 is TGTGCCAGCAGCCAAGATCCCCTAGCGGGGGTGTTCTACGAGCAGTACTTC.

The CDR3 sequence: CASSPQETGRFSEQFF. The CDR3 region has the DNA TGTGCCAGCAGTCCGCAGGAGACAGGGCGTTTTTCCGAGCAGTTCTTC. The chain uses TRBV6-6 and TRBJ2-1; TRBD1 agrees at 7 bases. The CDR3 is made up of 16 amino acids. Looked up from germline, CDR1 is MNHNY and CDR2 is SVGAGI (reference sequence). J was trimmed by 10 bases and V by 5 bases; bases with no gene match: 17.

This chain links TRBV7-9 with TRBJ1-4, with no clear D. Trimming removed 6 bases from V and 4 bases from J, with 12 bases in between. Germline loops: CDR1 SEHNR, CDR2 FQNEAQ (reference sequence). This CDR3 is 14 amino acids long. CDR3 coding DNA: TGTGCCAGCAGTCCGGGAAGAAATAATGAAAAACTGTTTTTT. Its protein product is CASSPGRNNEKLFF.

The chain has TRBV5-1 and TRBJ1-3; TRBD1 is a possible D gene (6 bases). The CDR3 has 16 amino acids. Germline V gene data show CDR1 as SGHRS and CDR2 as YFSETQ. V lost 4 bases, J lost 1 base, and 15 bases lay in between. CDR3 sequence: CASSRLSQGSGNTIYF. CDR3 sequence (DNA): TGCGCCAGCAGCCGGCTCTCACAGGGTTCTGGAAACACCATATATTTT. Together with reference TRBV5-1 and TRBJ1-3, the CDR3 gives the full variable domain: KAGVTQTPRYLIKTRGQQVTLSCSPISGHRSVSWYQQTPGQGLQFLFEYFSETQRNKGNFPGRFSGRQFSNSRSEMNVSTLELGDSALYLCASSRLSQGSGNTIYFGEGSWLTVV.

The V and J genes are TRBV7-3 and TRBJ2-3, with TRBD2 identical over 8 bases. V lost 5 bases to trimming and J lost 6 bases; unmatched junction nucleotides: 16. CDR1 SGHTA and CDR2 FQGTGA come from the germline V gene. The length of the CDR3 is 17 residues. In DNA form, the CDR3 reads TGTGCCAGCAGCCCCCTCGGGGGAGCGGGAGCACAGGATACGCAGTATTTT. This translates into CASSPLGGAGAQDTQYF.

The rearrangement joins TRBV27 to TRBJ2-1; TRBD2 is a possible D gene (5 bases). CDR1 is MNHEY, CDR2 SMNVEV, per germline (reference sequence). This CDR3 is built from 15 residues. V was clipped by 7 bases and J by 0 bases, with 13 bases between them. The CDR3 loop reads CASIQSGGSYNEQFF. CDR3 in DNA: TGTGCCAGCATCCAGAGCGGAGGCTCCTACAATGAGCAGTTCTTC.

The table lists this clone with a few counts. This chain joins TRBV7-9 and TRBJ2-2, with 10 bases fitting TRBD2. From germline, CDR1 is SEHNR and CDR2 FQNEAQ (reference sequence). This CDR3 comprises 18 residues. Unmatched junction bases numbered 14, after V lost 6 bases and J lost 4 bases. The CDR3: CASRHYGTSDRRTGELFF. DNA for the CDR3: TGTGCCAGCAGACACTACGGGACTAGCGATAGGCGCACCGGGGAGCTGTTTTTT.

This chain uses TRBV2 with TRBJ2-3, with D possibly TRBD2 on 5 matching bases. Germline values: CDR1 SNHLY, CDR2 FYNNEI. The CDR3 is 16 residues long. Trimming took 4 bases from V and 1 from J, leaving 15 bases between them. The CDR3: CASSGEQVGGTDTQYF. For the CDR3, the DNA is TGTGCCAGCAGTGGGGAGCAGGTTGGGGGCACAGATACGCAGTATTTT.

The chain combines TRBV24-1 with TRBJ2-1; 16 nucleotides match TRBD2. In germline, CDR1 is KGHDR, CDR2 SFDVKD. The CDR3 has 17 amino acids. Trimming cost V 4 bases and J 8 bases; bases outside gene matches: 7. CDR3 nucleotides: TGTGCCACCAGTGACTCGGGACTAGCGGGAGGGCTCTATGAGCAGTTCTTC. Protein: CATSDSGLAGGLYEQFF.

The chain recombines TRBV19 with TRBJ2-7; 7 bases agree with TRBD2. Germline V gene sequence: CDR1 LNHDA, CDR2 SQIVND (reference sequence). This CDR3 has 14 residues. With 3 bases clipped from V and 2 bases from J, the junction kept 4 bases outside the gene matches. In nucleotides, the CDR3 is TGTGCCAGTAGTATCGGGCGGGGGACCTACGAGCAGTACTTC. This translates into CASSIGRGTYEQYF.

The genes are TRBV18 and TRBJ1-5, with 11 bases that match TRBD1. V gave up 3 bases and J gave up 1 base; unmatched junction bases: 2. This CDR3 contains 16 residues. CDR1 KGHSH and CDR2 LQKENI come from the germline V gene. CDR3 nucleotide sequence: TGTGCCAGCTCACCCGGACAGGGGGCGAGCAATCAGCCCCAGCATTTT. Its translation is CASSPGQGASNQPQHF.

J is TRBJ2-7 and V is TRBV28, with D perhaps TRBD1 (5 bases). This CDR3 spans 17 amino acids. Germline V gene lookup returns CDR1 MDHEN and CDR2 SYDVKM. The ends were cut back, 4 bases at V and 0 bases at J, with 19 bases in the middle. CDR3 bases: TGTGCCAGCAGTTCCAATTTAGGGGCGTGGGGCTCCTACGAGCAGTACTTC. Residues: CASSSNLGAWGSYEQYF.

The CDR3 DNA reads TGCAGTGCTAGTTTGACAGGGGGCACTGAAGCTTTCTTT. Translating gives CSASLTGGTEAFF. The chain recombines TRBV20-1 with TRBJ1-1; 9 bases map to TRBD1. There are 13 residues in the CDR3. J gave up 4 bases and V 3 bases, and 3 bases lay outside the gene matches. The germline gives CDR1 DFQATT, CDR2 SNEGSKA (reference sequence).

The rearrangement joins TRBV27 to TRBJ2-1; weak D call: TRBD2 (6 bases). The CDR3 is 16 residues long. Trimming pared 2 bases from V and 6 bases from J, leaving 17 bases between. In germline, CDR1 is MNHEY, CDR2 SMNVEV (reference sequence). The CDR3 spells CASSLNGRGRPNEQFF. As DNA, the CDR3 is TGTGCCAGCAGTTTAAATGGGCGGGGACGCCCCAATGAGCAGTTCTTC.

This rearrangement joins TRBV5-1 to TRBJ1-3; weak D call: TRBD1 (5 bases). Germline CDR1 is SGHRS and CDR2 is YFSETQ. CDR3 length equals 16 residues. Trimming took off 0 bases at V and 0 bases at J, with 10 bases between the two ends. The DNA for the CDR3 is TGCGCCAGCAGCTTGGAACAGGCCGGCTCTGGAAACACCATATATTTT. This codes for CASSLEQAGSGNTIYF. Full variable domain (missing parts from reference TRBV5-1 and TRBJ1-3): KAGVTQTPRYLIKTRGQQVTLSCSPISGHRSVSWYQQTPGQGLQFLFEYFSETQRNKGNFPGRFSGRQFSNSRSEMNVSTLELGDSALYLCASSLEQAGSGNTIYFGEGSWLTVV.

The chain employs TRBV25-1 and TRBJ1-5; tentative D call: TRBD1 (6 bases). Between the trimmed V and J ends, which lost 4 bases and 6 bases, there was a span of 19 bases. The CDR3 extends over 16 amino acids. Germline CDR1 MGHDK, CDR2 SYGVNS. The CDR3 nucleotides read TGTGCCAGCAGTGCCCCAGCCTACAGGGATATTCAGCCCCAGCATTTT. This encodes CASSAPAYRDIQPQHF. The complete variable domain, with remaining parts taken from reference TRBV25-1 and TRBJ1-5, reads EADIYQTPRYLVIGTGKKITLECSQTMGHDKMYWYQQDPGMELHLIHYSYGVNSTEKGDLSSESTVSRIRTEHFPLTLESARPSHTSQYLCASSAPAYRDIQPQHFGDGTRLSIL.

The chain has TRBV27 and TRBJ2-2; TRBD1 matches at 7 bases. After removal of 6 bases from V and 3 bases from J, the junction contained 4 bases not matched to a gene. The CDR3 is 14 amino acids. Germline CDR1 and CDR2: MNHEY and SMNVEV (reference sequence). CDR3 sequence (DNA): TGTGCCAGCAGCTGGGGACAGCACACCGGGGAGCTGTTTTTT. It specifies CASSWGQHTGELFF.

J is TRBJ1-5 and V is TRBV11-2; D perhaps matches TRBD1 (6 bases). The CDR3 is 16 residues long. Germline V gives CDR1 SGHAT, CDR2 FQNNGV. With 4 bases removed from V and 1 base from J, the gap between germline ends came to 14 bases. This chain's CDR3 is CASSYGRGASNQPQHF. The CDR3 nucleotides read TGTGCCAGCAGCTACGGGCGGGGGGCCAGCAATCAGCCCCAGCATTTT.